This T cell receptor (beta chain) was captured in a study of response to subunit inactivated influenza vaccine. Germline lookup yields CDR1 MDHEN and CDR2 SYDVKM. The CDR3 length is 16 residues. The germline V and J ends were trimmed by 5 bases and 7 bases, with 18 bases remaining between them. This clonotype came up a few times. Antigen: not known. Overall study results and limits: Authors suggested seasonal influenza vaccinations each recruit few new T cells.

TCRdb used MiXCR to reprocess the RT-PCR reads, holding one entry per CDR3 protein. The sample includes about 700,000 distinct CDR3 sequences, over 11% seen only once; the top ten take 5.5% to 8%. The sample was PBMCs from blood, taken around 15 days before vaccination. The sequence derives from a man aged 45-65 years who received an inactivated influenza vaccine. The J gene is TRBJ1-6, the V gene TRBV28; D remains ambiguous. The CDR3 DNA is TGTGCCAGCAGTAAAGGGCCGGCCGGCTCGAATTCACCCCTCCACTTT. It yields the protein CASSKGPAGSNSPLHF. Filled out from reference TRBV28 and TRBJ1-6, the complete variable domain reads DVKVTQSSRYLVKRTGEKVFLECVQDMDHENMFWYRQDPGLGLRLIYFSYDVKMKEKGDIPEGYSVSREKKERFSLILESASTNQTSMYLCASSKGPAGSNSPLHFGNGTRLTVT.